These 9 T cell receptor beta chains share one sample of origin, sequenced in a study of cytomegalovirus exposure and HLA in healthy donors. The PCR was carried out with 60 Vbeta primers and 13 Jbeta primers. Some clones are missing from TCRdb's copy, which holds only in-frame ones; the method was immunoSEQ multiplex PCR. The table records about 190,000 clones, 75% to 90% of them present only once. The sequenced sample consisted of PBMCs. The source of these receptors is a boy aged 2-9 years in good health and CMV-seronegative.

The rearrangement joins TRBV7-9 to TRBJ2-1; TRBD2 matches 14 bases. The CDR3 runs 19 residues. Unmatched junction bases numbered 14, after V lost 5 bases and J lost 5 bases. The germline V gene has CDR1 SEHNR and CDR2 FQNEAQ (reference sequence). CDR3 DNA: TGTGCCAGCAGCCCCCGATGGGGACTAGCGGGAGAACTTAACAATGAGCAGTTCTTC. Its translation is CASSPRWGLAGELNNEQFF.

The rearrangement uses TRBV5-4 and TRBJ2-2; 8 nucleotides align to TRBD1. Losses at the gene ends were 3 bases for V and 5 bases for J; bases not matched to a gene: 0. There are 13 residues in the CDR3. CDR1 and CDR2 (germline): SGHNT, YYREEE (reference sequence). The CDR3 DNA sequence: TGTGCCAGCAGCTGGACAGGGACCGGGGAGCTGTTTTTT. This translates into CASSWTGTGELFF. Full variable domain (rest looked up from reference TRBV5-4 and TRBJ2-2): ETGVTQSPTHLIKTRGQQVTLRCSSQSGHNTVSWYQQALGQGPQFIFQYYREEENGRGNFPPRFSGLQFPNYSSELNVNALELDDSALYLCASSWTGTGELFFGEGSRLTVL.

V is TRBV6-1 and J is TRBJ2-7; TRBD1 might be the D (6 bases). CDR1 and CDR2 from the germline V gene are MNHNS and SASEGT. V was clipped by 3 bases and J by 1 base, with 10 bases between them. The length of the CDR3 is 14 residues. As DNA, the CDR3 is TGTGCCAGCAGTGAGGCAGGGGTATCCTACGAGCAGTACTTC. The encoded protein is CASSEAGVSYEQYF.

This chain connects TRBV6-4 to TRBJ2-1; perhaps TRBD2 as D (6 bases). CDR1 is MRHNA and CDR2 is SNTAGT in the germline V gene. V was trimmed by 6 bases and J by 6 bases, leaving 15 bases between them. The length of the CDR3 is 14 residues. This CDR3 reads CASRSRDFPNEQFF. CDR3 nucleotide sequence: TGTGCCAGCAGAAGCCGGGACTTCCCCAATGAGCAGTTCTTC.

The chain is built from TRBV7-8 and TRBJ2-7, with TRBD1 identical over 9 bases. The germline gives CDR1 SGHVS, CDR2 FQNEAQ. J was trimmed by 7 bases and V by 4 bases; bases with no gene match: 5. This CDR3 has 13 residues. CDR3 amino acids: CASSSGTGWEQYF. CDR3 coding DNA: TGTGCCAGCAGCTCCGGGACAGGGTGGGAGCAGTACTTC.

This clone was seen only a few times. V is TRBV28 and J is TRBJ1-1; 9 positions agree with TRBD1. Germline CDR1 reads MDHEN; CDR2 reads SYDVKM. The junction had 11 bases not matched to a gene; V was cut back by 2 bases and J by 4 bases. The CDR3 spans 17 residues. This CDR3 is CASSLILGQGSRTEAFF. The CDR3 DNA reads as TGTGCCAGCAGTTTAATACTAGGACAGGGGAGTCGCACTGAAGCTTTCTTT.

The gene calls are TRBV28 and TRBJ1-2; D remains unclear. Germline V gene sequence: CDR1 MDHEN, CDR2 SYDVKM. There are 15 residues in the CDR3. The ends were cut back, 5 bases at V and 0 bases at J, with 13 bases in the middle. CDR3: CASSPGREANYGYTF. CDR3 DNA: TGTGCCAGCAGTCCGGGAAGGGAAGCTAACTATGGCTACACCTTC.

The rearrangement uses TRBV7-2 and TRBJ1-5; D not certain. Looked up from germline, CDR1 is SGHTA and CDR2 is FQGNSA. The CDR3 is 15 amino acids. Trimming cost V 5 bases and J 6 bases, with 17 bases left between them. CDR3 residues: CASSPPAGQAQPQHF. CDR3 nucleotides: TGTGCCAGCAGCCCGCCCGCTGGGCAAGCTCAGCCCCAGCATTTT.

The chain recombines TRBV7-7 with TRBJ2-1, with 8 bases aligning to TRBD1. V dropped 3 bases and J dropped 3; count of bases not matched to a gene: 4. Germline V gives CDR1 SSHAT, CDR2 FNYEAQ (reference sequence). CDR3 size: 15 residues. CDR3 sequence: CASSLTGDSYNEQFF. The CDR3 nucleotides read TGTGCCAGCAGCTTGACAGGGGACAGCTACAATGAGCAGTTCTTC.